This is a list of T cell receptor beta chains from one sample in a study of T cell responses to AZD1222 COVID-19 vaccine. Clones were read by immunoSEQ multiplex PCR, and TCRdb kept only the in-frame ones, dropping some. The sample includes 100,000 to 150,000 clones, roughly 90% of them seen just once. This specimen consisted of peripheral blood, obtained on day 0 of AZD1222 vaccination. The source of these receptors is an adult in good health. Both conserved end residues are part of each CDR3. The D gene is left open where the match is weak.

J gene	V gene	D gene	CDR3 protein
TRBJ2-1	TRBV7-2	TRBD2	CASNLAGGSDEQFF
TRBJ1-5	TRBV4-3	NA	CASSQDSRPNQPQHF
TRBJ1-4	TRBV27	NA	CASSSSGDEKLFF
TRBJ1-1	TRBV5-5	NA	CASSLGDTINTEAFF
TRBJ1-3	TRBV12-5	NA	CASGFRDGGNTIYF
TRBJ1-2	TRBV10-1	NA	CASSPDSLYGYTF
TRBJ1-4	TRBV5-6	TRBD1	CASSLLRTGVTNEKLFF
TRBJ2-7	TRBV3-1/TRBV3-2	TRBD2	CASSQASGGPYEQYF
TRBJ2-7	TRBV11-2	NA	CASSLGFSSYEQYF
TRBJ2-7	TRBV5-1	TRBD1	CASSFNTGATYEQYF
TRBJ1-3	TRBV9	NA	CASSVLSITSGNTIYF
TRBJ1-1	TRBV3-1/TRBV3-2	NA	CASSRQMNTEAFF
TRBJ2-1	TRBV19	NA	CASRLGRDPYNEQFF
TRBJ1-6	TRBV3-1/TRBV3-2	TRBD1	CASSRPLIPGQGAKGYNSPLHF
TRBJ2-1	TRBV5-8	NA	CASSLPGVSYNEQFF
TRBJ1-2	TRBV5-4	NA	CASSPGTGGYTF
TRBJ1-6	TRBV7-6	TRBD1	CASSPAGTGAGSPLHF
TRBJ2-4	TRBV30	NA	CAWSPRFGIQYF
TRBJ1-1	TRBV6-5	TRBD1	CASGTGPEAFF
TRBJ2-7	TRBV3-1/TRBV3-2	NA	CASSQVGAGYEQYF
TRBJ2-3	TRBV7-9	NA	CASSLSDLYTQYF
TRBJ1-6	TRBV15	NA	CATSEWKARKNSPLHF